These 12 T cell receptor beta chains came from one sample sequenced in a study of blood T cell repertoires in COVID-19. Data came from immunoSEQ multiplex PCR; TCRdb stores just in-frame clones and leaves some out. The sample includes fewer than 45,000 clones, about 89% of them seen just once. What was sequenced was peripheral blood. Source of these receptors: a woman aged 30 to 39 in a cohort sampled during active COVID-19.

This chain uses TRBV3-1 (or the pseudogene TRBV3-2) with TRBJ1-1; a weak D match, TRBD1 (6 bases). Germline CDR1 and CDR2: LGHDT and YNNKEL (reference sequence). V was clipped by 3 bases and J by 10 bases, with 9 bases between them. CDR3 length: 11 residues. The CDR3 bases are TGTGCCAGCAGCCAGCAGGGGCCAGCTTTCTTT. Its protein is CASSQQGPAFF.

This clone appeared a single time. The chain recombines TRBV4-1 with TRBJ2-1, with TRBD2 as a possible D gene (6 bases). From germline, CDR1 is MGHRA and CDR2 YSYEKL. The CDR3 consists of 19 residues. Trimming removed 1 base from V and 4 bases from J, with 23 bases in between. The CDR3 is CASSQADVGQGLHYNEQFF. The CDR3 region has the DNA TGCGCCAGCAGCCAAGCTGATGTGGGGCAAGGACTACATTACAATGAGCAGTTCTTC.

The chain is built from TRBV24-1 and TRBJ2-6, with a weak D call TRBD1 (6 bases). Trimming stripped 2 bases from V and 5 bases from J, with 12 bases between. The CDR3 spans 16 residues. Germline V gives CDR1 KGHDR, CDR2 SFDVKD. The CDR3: CATSDSTGKWANVLTF. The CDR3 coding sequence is TGTGCCACCAGTGATTCAACAGGGAAATGGGCCAACGTCCTGACTTTC.

The CDR3 reads CASSPGPWDTEAFF. As DNA, the CDR3 is TGCGCCAGCAGTCCTGGGCCGTGGGACACTGAAGCTTTCTTT. The chain has TRBV4-1 and TRBJ1-1; D is unresolved. The CDR3 is 14 residues long. V was pared by 6 bases and J by 3 bases, with 14 bases between. Germline-derived CDR1 and CDR2 are MGHRA and YSYEKL.

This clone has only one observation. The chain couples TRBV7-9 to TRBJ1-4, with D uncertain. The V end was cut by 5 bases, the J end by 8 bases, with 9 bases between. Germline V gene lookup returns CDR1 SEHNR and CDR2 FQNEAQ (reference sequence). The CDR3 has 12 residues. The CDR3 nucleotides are TGTGCCAGCAGCCCCCGTGGCGAAAAACTGTTTTTT. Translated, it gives CASSPRGEKLFF.

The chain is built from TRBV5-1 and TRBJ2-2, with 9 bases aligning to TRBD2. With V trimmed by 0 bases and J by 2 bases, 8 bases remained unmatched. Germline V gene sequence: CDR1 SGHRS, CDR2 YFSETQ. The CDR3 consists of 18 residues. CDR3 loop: CASSLARAGGLNTGELFF. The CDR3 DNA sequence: TGCGCCAGCAGCTTGGCCAGAGCGGGAGGTTTAAACACCGGGGAGCTGTTTTTT.

DNA for the CDR3: TGTGCCAGCAGCCCTGGGACTAGCGAATCACTAACCTACAATGAGCAGTTCTTC. This sequence encodes CASSPGTSESLTYNEQFF. The chain employs TRBV13 and TRBJ2-1, with 10 bases aligning to TRBD2. The trim removed 5 bases at V and 2 bases at J, leaving 12 bases unmatched. Germline CDR1 is PRHDT and CDR2 is FYEKMQ (reference sequence). The CDR3 spans 18 residues.

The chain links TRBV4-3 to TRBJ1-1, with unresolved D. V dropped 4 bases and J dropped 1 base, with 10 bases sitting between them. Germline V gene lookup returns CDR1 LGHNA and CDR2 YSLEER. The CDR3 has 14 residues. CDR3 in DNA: TGCGCCAGCAGCCCCCTCCCGAGGAACACTGAAGCTTTCTTT. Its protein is CASSPLPRNTEAFF.

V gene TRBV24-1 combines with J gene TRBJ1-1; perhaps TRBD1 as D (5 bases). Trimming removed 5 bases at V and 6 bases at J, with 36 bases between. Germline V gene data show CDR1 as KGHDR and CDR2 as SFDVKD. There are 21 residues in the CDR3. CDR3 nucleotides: TGTGCCACCAGTGGCCCGCCAGGGTTTTCTCCATCGATCCTACTGGCCCCTGAAGCTTTCTTT. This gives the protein CATSGPPGFSPSILLAPEAFF.

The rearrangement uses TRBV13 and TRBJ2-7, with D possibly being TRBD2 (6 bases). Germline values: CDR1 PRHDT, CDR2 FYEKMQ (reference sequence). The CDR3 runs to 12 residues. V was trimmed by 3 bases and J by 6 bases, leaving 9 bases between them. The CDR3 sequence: CASSFAGGEQYF. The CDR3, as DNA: TGTGCCAGCAGCTTTGCCGGGGGCGAGCAGTACTTC.

The CDR3 region is CASSPRPDRYEQYF. DNA for the CDR3: TGTGCCAGCAGCCCACGTCCGGACAGATACGAGCAGTACTTC. This sequence joins TRBV5-6 and TRBJ2-7; D might be TRBD1 (6 bases). Germline assignment: CDR1 SGHDT and CDR2 YYEEEE. V was cut by 4 bases and J by 4 bases, with 15 bases left in between. The CDR3 has 14 residues.

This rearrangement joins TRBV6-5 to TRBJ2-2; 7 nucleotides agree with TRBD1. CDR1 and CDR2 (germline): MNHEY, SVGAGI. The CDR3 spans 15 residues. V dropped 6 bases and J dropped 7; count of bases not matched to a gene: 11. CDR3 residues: CASRKTGTSVGELFF. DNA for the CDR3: TGTGCCAGCAGAAAGACAGGGACGAGTGTCGGGGAGCTGTTTTTT.